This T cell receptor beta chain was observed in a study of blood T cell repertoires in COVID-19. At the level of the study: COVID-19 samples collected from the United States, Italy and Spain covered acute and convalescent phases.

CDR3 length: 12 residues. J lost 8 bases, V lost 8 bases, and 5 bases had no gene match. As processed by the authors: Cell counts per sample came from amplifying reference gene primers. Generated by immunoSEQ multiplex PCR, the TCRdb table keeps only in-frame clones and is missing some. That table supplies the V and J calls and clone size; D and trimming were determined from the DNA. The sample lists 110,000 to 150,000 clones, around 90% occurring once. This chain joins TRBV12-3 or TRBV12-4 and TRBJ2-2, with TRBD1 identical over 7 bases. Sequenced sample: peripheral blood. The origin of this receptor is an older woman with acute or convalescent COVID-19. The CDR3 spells CASSRGPGELFF. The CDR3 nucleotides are TGTGCCAGCTCTAGGGGGCCTGGGGAGCTGTTTTTT.